This paragraph covers one T cell receptor (beta chain) sequence. MiXCR, applied by TCRdb to the 5' RACE reads, yields one record per CDR3 protein. The table lists about 110,000 distinct CDR3 sequences, 13% to 15% of them singletons. These data originate in a study of T-cell memory formation after mild COVID-19. From germline, CDR1 is DFQATT and CDR2 SNEGSKA (reference sequence). The ends were cut back, 1 base at V and 6 bases at J, with 22 bases in the middle. The CDR3 has 16 amino acids. This rearrangement joins TRBV20-1 to TRBJ2-7; weak D call: TRBD1 (6 bases). Sequencing was performed on PBMCs or a T cell subset sorted from them (not recorded which). The receptor was isolated from a man aged 18 to 30 who had mild COVID-19 (a few samples of this study predate the infection). Cell type and time point are not known. CDR3 bases: TGCAGTGCTAGAGTTAGTCTGGACAGCGGAAGATCCGAGCAGTACTTC. Translation gives CSARVSLDSGRSEQYF.